This passage covers 16 T cell receptor beta chains from one sample sequenced in a study of shared clonotypes between healthy human individuals. TCRdb's table, derived via immunoSEQ multiplex PCR, lists solely in-frame clones and lacks some. In the table there are over 1.5 million clones, 98% of which are singletons. Sample: naive CD4+ T cells sorted from blood. Subset meaning: CD45RA+ positively selected. The receptors stem from a man in his thirties or forties in good health.

The gene calls are TRBV30 and TRBJ1-5; D not resolved. CDR3 length: 14 residues. From germline, CDR1 is GTSNPN and CDR2 SVGIG (reference sequence). V was pared by 1 base and J by 6 bases, with 13 bases between. CDR3 DNA sequence: TGTGCCTGGAGTGCGGGAGGGTGGGTTCAGCCCCAGCATTTT. Translated, it gives CAWSAGGWVQPQHF. The full variable domain, its missing parts supplied by reference TRBV30 and TRBJ1-5, is SQTIHQWPATLVQPVGSPLSLECTVEGTSNPNLYWYRQAAGRGLQLLFYSVGIGQISSEVPQNLSASRPQDRQFILSSKKLLLSDSGFYLCAWSAGGWVQPQHFGDGTRLSIL.

As concerns this clone: This sample includes further DNA sequences coding for the same CDR3. This chain uses TRBV7-3 with TRBJ1-1; D is undetermined. The CDR3 contains 13 residues. Trimming shortened V by 2 bases and J by 1 base, and 5 bases separated the two germline ends. The germline CDR1 and CDR2 sequences are SGHTA and FQGTGA. CDR3: CASSLRGNTEAFF. CDR3 DNA: TGTGCCAGCAGCTTACGGGGGAACACTGAAGCTTTCTTT.

As for this clone: Other DNA sequences from this sample encode an identical CDR3 as well. This chain uses TRBV18 with TRBJ1-5; D remains ambiguous. The CDR3 covers 14 residues. Germline CDR1 and CDR2: KGHSH and LQKENI. Trimming took 3 bases from V and 2 from J, leaving 8 bases between them. In nucleotides, the CDR3 is TGTGCCAGCTCACCGGGGAGCGGCAATCAGCCCCAGCATTTT. Amino acids: CASSPGSGNQPQHF.

The rearrangement links TRBV11-2 to TRBJ2-7; D is undetermined. Germline CDR1 SGHAT, CDR2 FQNNGV. This CDR3 region has 13 residues. The germline V and J ends were trimmed by 2 bases and 0 bases, with 5 bases remaining between them. The CDR3 region has the DNA TGTGCCAGCAGCTTAACCGACTCCTACGAGCAGTACTTC. Translating it yields CASSLTDSYEQYF.

This chain links TRBV7-6 with TRBJ2-5; TRBD2 matches 10 bases. The CDR3 sequence is 18 residues long. V was clipped by 4 bases and J by 1 base; unmatched bases: 12. From germline, CDR1 is SGHVS and CDR2 FNYEAQ. CDR3 sequence: CASSSEASGRPLQETQYF. CDR3 coding DNA: TGTGCCAGCAGCTCCGAGGCTAGCGGGAGACCTCTCCAAGAGACCCAGTACTTC. The entire variable domain, with the rest obtained from reference TRBV7-6 and TRBJ2-5, is as follows: GAGVSQSPRYKVTKRGQDVALRCDPISGHVSLYWYRQALGQGPEFLTYFNYEAQQDKSGLPNDRFSAERPEGSISTLTIQRTEQRDSAMYRCASSSEASGRPLQETQYFGPGTRLLVL.

This rearrangement joins TRBV5-4 to TRBJ2-7; 9 positions agree with TRBD1. CDR3 length equals 15 residues. CDR1 is SGHNT and CDR2 is YYREEE in the germline V gene (reference sequence). V trimming: 4 bases; J trimming: 5 bases; junction bases outside the gene matches: 10. CDR3 in DNA: TGTGCCAGCAGCCAGGGGTGGACAGGGGTTAACGAGCAGTACTTC. Translated, it gives CASSQGWTGVNEQYF. Full variable domain (missing parts from reference TRBV5-4 and TRBJ2-7): ETGVTQSPTHLIKTRGQQVTLRCSSQSGHNTVSWYQQALGQGPQFIFQYYREEENGRGNFPPRFSGLQFPNYSSELNVNALELDDSALYLCASSQGWTGVNEQYFGPGTRLTVT.

This rearrangement joins TRBV5-1 to TRBJ2-3, with 9 bases fitting TRBD1. Germline CDR1 SGHRS, CDR2 YFSETQ. V lost 4 bases, J lost 3 bases, and 12 bases stayed unmatched. The CDR3 has 17 residues. For the CDR3, the DNA is TGCGCCAGCAGCCCCATCCGGACAGGGGAAGGGACAGATACGCAGTATTTT. As protein: CASSPIRTGEGTDTQYF.

CDR3 region: CASGLGVGDTEAFF. In DNA, the CDR3 is TGTGCTAGTGGTTTGGGGGTGGGAGACACTGAAGCTTTCTTT. The chain has TRBV12-5 and TRBJ1-1; unclear D gene. Trimming cost V 1 base and J 3 bases, with 9 bases left between them. Germline CDR1 and CDR2: LGHNT and FRNRAP. This CDR3 region has 14 residues.

Concerning this clone itself: At one end the junction does not follow the germline gene, possibly because of a read error. This chain joins TRBV7-7 and TRBJ2-1; D remains unclear. This CDR3 has 15 residues. Germline lookup yields CDR1 SSHAT and CDR2 FNYEAQ (reference sequence). The CDR3 loop reads CASSLGQSPYNEQFF. The CDR3 nucleotides read TGTGCTAGCAGCTTAGGGCAGAGCCCCTACAATGAGCAGTTCTTC. Filled out from reference TRBV7-7 and TRBJ2-1, the complete variable domain reads GAGVSQSPRYKVTKRGQDVTLRCDPISSHATLYWYQQALGQGPEFLTYFNYEAQPDKSGLPSDRFSAERPEGSISTLTIQRTEQRDSAMYRCASSLGQSPYNEQFFGPGTRLTVL.

This chain connects TRBV6-1 to TRBJ1-5; D perhaps matches TRBD1 (5 bases). Germline CDR1 reads MNHNS; CDR2 reads SASEGT. CDR3 length equals 15 residues. The V and J ends lost 0 bases and 10 bases respectively, with 16 bases between them. The CDR3 here is CASSEADRYPTPQHF. In DNA form, the CDR3 reads TGTGCCAGCAGTGAAGCTGACAGATACCCTACTCCCCAGCATTTT.

The chain uses TRBV5-1 and TRBJ1-5; D ambiguous. From germline, CDR1 is SGHRS and CDR2 YFSETQ. This CDR3 region has 14 residues. V gave up 0 bases and J gave up 7 bases, with 11 bases separating them. The CDR3 DNA sequence: TGCGCCAGCAGCTTGGTGGCAGCAGGACAGCCCCAGCATTTT. Its protein product is CASSLVAAGQPQHF. Supplemented by reference TRBV5-1 and TRBJ1-5, the full variable domain reads KAGVTQTPRYLIKTRGQQVTLSCSPISGHRSVSWYQQTPGQGLQFLFEYFSETQRNKGNFPGRFSGRQFSNSRSEMNVSTLELGDSALYLCASSLVAAGQPQHFGDGTRLSIL.

The V call is TRBV7-2, the J call TRBJ1-5, with D unresolved. The CDR3 consists of 14 residues. Per the germline V gene, CDR1 is SGHTA and CDR2 is FQGNSA. The V end lost 1 base, the J end lost 4 bases, and 8 bases lay between the germline ends. The CDR3 here is CASSLVTSNQPQHF. CDR3 DNA sequence: TGTGCCAGCAGCTTAGTGACGTCGAATCAGCCCCAGCATTTT.

The genes are TRBV9 and TRBJ2-1; 9 bases align to TRBD2. The germline CDR1 and CDR2 sequences are SGDLS and YYNGEE. CDR3 length equals 14 residues. The V gene end was trimmed by 5 bases and the J gene end by 7 bases; junction bases not matched to a gene: 7. As DNA, the CDR3 is TGTGCCAGCAGTTTAGCGGGAGTGTGGAATGAGCAGTTCTTC. Translation gives CASSLAGVWNEQFF.

V is TRBV28 and J is TRBJ1-1; 11 bases map to TRBD1. Germline assignment: CDR1 MDHEN and CDR2 SYDVKM. The junction had 3 bases not matched to a gene; V was cut back by 4 bases and J by 5 bases. The CDR3 has 14 residues. The CDR3 region has the DNA TGTGCCAGCAGTTCCGGACAGGGGGCAACTGAAGCTTTCTTT. Its protein is CASSSGQGATEAFF.

The gene calls are TRBV5-1 and TRBJ1-2, with 9 bases matching TRBD1. CDR3 length: 13 residues. Germline lookup yields CDR1 SGHRS and CDR2 YFSETQ. With V trimmed by 5 bases and J by 8 bases, 7 bases remained unmatched. CDR3 sequence: CASSRGQGEGYTF. For the CDR3, the DNA is TGCGCCAGCAGTCGGGGACAGGGCGAAGGCTACACCTTC. The variable domain in full, with the rest retrieved from reference TRBV5-1 and TRBJ1-2, is KAGVTQTPRYLIKTRGQQVTLSCSPISGHRSVSWYQQTPGQGLQFLFEYFSETQRNKGNFPGRFSGRQFSNSRSEMNVSTLELGDSALYLCASSRGQGEGYTFGSGTRLTVV.

The chain links TRBV5-1 to TRBJ2-2; 10 bases align to TRBD2. Germline V gene data show CDR1 as SGHRS and CDR2 as YFSETQ. CDR3 size: 16 residues. Trimming took 4 bases from V and 7 from J; bases not matched to a gene: 10. For the CDR3, the DNA is TGCGCCAGCAGCCCAGAACTAGCGGGAAGGGTCGGGGAGCTGTTTTTT. Its protein product is CASSPELAGRVGELFF.